The clone carrying this TCR beta chain has more than one count but fewer than ten. Its antigen is unidentified. This sample is drawn from a study of T cells in Graves' hyperthyroidism and ophthalmopathy. At least 3 on the Clinical Activity Score was recorded for ophthalmopathy patients, who also had NOSPECS grade at least 4 and duration under 3 months. Diagnosing involved the use of clinical symptoms, serum thyroxine and TRAb, thyroid ultrasound and orbital computed tomography. Study results and limitations: Among clonotypes expanded in thyroid above 0.001, most were also found in blood.

From RNA transcripts, TCR beta CDR3 regions were amplified. In the first-round RT-PCR of the TCR CDR3, the HTBI primer set was used. MiXCR, run by TCRdb on the multiplex PCR reads, gives a single entry per CDR3 protein. The top ten hold approximately 19% of the sample, which has around 360,000 distinct CDR3 sequences, over 12% seen once. The ends lost 8 bases at V and 2 bases at J; junction bases unmatched: 12. Germline assignment: CDR1 MDHEN and CDR2 SYDVKM. This CDR3 is 16 amino acids long. The sample comprised blood. V gene TRBV28 combines with J gene TRBJ1-5; TRBD1 aligns across 7 bases. This TCR was recovered from an older woman with Graves' ophthalmopathy. The CDR3 loop reads CASCAITGAGNQPQHF. CDR3 DNA sequence: TGTGCCAGCTGTGCCATTACAGGGGCAGGCAATCAGCCCCAGCATTTT.